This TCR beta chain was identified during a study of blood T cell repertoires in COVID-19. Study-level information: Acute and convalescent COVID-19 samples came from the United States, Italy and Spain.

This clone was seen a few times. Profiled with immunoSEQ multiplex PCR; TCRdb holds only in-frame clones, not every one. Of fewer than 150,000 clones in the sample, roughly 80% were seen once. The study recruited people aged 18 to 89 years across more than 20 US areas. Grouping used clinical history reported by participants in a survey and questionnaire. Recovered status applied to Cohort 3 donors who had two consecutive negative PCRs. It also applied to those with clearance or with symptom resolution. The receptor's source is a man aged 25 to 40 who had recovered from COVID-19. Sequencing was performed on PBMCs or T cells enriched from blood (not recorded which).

This chain's CDR3 is CASSEDGGAYNEQFF. Here the CDR3 DNA reads TGTGCCAGCAGTGAAGACGGGGGGGCCTACAATGAGCAGTTCTTC. The rearrangement links TRBV6-1 to TRBJ2-1; TRBD2 matches 8 bases. Germline V gene sequence: CDR1 MNHNS, CDR2 SASEGT. This CDR3 has 15 residues. With V trimmed by 1 base and J by 2 bases, 1 base remained unmatched.